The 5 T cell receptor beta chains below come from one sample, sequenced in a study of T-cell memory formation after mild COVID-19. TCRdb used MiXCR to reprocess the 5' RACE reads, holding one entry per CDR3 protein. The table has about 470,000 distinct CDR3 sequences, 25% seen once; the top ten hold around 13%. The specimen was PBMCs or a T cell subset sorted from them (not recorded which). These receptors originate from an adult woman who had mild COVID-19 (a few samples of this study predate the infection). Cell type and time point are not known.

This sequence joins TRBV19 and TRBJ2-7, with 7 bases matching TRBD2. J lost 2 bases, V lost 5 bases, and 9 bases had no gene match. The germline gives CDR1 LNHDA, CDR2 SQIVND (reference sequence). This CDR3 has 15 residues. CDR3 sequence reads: CASSFGGSGTYEQYF. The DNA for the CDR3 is TGTGCCAGTAGTTTCGGCGGAAGCGGGACCTACGAGCAGTACTTC.

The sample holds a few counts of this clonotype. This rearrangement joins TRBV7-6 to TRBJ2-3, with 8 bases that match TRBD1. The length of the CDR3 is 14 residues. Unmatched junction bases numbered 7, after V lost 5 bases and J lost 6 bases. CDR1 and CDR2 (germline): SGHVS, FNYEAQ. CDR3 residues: CASSHWTGKDTQYF. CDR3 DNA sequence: TGTGCCAGCAGCCACTGGACAGGGAAGGATACGCAGTATTTT.

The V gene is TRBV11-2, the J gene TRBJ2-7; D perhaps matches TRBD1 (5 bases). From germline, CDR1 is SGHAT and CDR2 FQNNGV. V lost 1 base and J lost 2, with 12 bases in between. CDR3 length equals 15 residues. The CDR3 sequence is CASSLGTTGAYEQYF. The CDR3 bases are TGTGCCAGCAGCTTAGGTACCACAGGAGCCTACGAGCAGTACTTC.

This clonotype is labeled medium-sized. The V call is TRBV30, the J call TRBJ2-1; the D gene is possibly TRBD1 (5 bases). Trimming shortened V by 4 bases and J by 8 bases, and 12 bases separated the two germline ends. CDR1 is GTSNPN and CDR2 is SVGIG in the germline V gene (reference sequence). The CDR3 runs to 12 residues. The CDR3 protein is CAWNVGVDEQFF. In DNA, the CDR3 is TGTGCCTGGAATGTAGGGGTCGATGAGCAGTTCTTC.

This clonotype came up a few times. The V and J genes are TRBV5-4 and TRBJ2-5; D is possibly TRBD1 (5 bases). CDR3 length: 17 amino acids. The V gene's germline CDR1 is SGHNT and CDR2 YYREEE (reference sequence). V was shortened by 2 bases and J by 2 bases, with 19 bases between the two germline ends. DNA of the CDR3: TGTGCCAGCAGCTTCGGCCACCTGGGGCGATCTCAAGAGACCCAGTACTTC. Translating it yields CASSFGHLGRSQETQYF.